This TCR beta chain comes out of a study of T cell responses to AZD1222 COVID-19 vaccine. Some clones are missing from TCRdb's copy, which holds only in-frame ones; the method was immunoSEQ multiplex PCR. The data hold about 110,000 clones, with roughly 88% observed a single time. A word on this clone: The antigen is unknown.

Notes on the study in general: Reportedly, nearly half the spike-specific TCRs target unmutated variant regions.

The V end lost 5 bases, the J end lost 7 bases, and 12 bases lay between the germline ends. This CDR3 has 14 amino acids. Germline V gene sequence: CDR1 SEHNR, CDR2 FQNEAQ (reference sequence). This TCR came from an adult in good health. The rearrangement joins TRBV7-9 to TRBJ1-6; no firm D call. The sequences come from peripheral blood, collected on day 0 of AZD1222 vaccination. This chain's CDR3 is CASSAGRLNSPLHF. In DNA form, the CDR3 reads TGTGCCAGCAGCGCCGGACGGTTGAATTCACCCCTCCACTTT.